The following is a TCR beta chain sequence with its context. The sample comes from a study of blood T cell repertoires in COVID-19. Study summary: Whether acute or convalescent, the COVID-19 samples came from the United States, Italy and Spain. In each case, the material was cDNA or gDNA derived from T cells, B-cell-depleted T cells, or PBMCs.

Germline V gene data show CDR1 as LGHNA and CDR2 as YSLEER. The CDR3 sequence is 13 residues long. Trimming cost V 3 bases and J 7 bases, with 9 bases left between them. Using immunoSEQ multiplex PCR, the repertoire was profiled, and TCRdb retains in-frame clones only, with some absent. The data contain approximately 160,000 clones, over 80% of them singletons. The chain employs TRBV4-3 and TRBJ1-4; no clear D. The TCR originated in a woman at least 80 years old with active or convalescent COVID-19. Sequencing was carried out using peripheral blood. CDR3 sequence (DNA): TGCGCCAGCAGCCAGAGTCCCGGTGAAAAACTGTTTTTT. Translated, it gives CASSQSPGEKLFF.